This TCR beta chain was captured by sequencing in a study of early T cells in non-severe SARS-CoV-2 infection. CDR1 is KGHSH and CDR2 is LQKENI in the germline V gene. The CDR3 runs to 12 residues. V was shortened by 4 bases and J by 11 bases, with 12 bases between the two germline ends. TCRdb re-called the 5' RACE reads with MiXCR, one entry per CDR3 protein. In the table there are approximately 26,000 distinct CDR3 sequences, around 5.2% of which are singletons. Material for sequencing was whole blood. The receptor comes from an adult who was a healthcare worker with PCR-confirmed SARS-CoV-2 infection or an uninfected control (not recorded which). This chain links TRBV18 with TRBJ2-1, with a possible D match to TRBD2 (5 bases). The CDR3 sequence is CASSRRTFKQFF. The CDR3 nucleotides read TGTGCCAGCTCACGTCGGACTTTTAAGCAGTTCTTC.